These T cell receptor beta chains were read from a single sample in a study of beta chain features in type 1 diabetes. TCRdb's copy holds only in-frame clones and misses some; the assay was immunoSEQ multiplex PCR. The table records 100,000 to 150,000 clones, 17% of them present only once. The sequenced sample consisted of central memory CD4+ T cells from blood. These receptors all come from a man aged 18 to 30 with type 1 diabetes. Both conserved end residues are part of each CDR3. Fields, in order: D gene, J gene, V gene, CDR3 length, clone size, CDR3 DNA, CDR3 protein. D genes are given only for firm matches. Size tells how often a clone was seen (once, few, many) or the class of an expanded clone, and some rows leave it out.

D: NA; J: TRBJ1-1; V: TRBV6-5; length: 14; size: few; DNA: TGTGCCAGCAGTTACGCACAGAAAAACACTGAAGCTTTCTTT; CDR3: CASSYAQKNTEAFF
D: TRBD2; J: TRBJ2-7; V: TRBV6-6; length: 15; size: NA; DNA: TGTGCCAGCAGTCTTACTAGCGGGAGCTCCTACGAGCAGTACTTC; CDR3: CASSLTSGSSYEQYF
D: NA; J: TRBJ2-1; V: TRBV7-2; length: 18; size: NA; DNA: TGTGCCAGCAGCTTAATCAGACAAGTTGCCTCACCCTACAATGAGCAGTTCTTC; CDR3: CASSLIRQVASPYNEQFF
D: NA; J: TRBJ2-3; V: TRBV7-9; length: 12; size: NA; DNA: TGTGCCCACGGGGCTAGCACAGATACGCAGTATTTT; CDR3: CAHGASTDTQYF
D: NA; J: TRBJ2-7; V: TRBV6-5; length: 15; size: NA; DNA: TGTGCCAGCAGTTACTCGGGCACAACCTCCTACGAGCAGTACTTC; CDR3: CASSYSGTTSYEQYF
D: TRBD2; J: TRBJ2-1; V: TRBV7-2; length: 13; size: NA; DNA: TGTGCCAGCAGCCGGACTAGCGGTAATGAGCAGTTCTTC; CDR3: CASSRTSGNEQFF
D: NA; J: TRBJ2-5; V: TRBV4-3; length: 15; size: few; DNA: TGCGCCAGCAGCCAAGGGGCGGGCCTCCAAGAGACCCAGTACTTC; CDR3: CASSQGAGLQETQYF
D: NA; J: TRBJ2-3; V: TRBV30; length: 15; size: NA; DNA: TGTGCCTGGACCGTATCGGGGCCACGCACAGATACGCAGTATTTT; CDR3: CAWTVSGPRTDTQYF
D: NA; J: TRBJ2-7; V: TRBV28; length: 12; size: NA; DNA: TGTGCCAGCAGTTTGCTCCAGACAGAGCAGTACTTC; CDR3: CASSLLQTEQYF
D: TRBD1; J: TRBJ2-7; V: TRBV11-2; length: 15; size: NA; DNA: TGCGCCAGCAGCCAAGAACAGGGGATCTCCTACGAGCAGTACTTC; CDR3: CASSQEQGISYEQYF
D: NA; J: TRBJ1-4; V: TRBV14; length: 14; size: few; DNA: TGTGCCAGCAGCCGCTACGGGACATTTGAAAAACTGTTTTTT; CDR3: CASSRYGTFEKLFF
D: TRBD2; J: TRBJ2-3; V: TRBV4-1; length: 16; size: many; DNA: TGCGCCAGCAGGTCCGACCTAGCGGGGGGCCGGCAACCGCAGTATTTT; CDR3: CASRSDLAGGRQPQYF
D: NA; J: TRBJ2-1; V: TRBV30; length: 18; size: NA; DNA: TGTGCCTGGAGACCAACCTCCCAGGGAGGTTTTACCTACAATGAGCAGTTCTTC; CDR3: CAWRPTSQGGFTYNEQFF
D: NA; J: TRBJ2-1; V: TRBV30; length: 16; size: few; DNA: TGTGCCTTAAAGGGGGGCGACATCATCTCCTACAATGAGCAGTTCTTC; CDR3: CALKGGDIISYNEQFF
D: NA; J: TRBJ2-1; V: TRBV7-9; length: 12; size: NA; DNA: TGTGCCAGCAGCTGGGACTCGAAAGAGCAGTTCTTC; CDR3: CASSWDSKEQFF